This TCR beta chain was captured by sequencing in a study of blood T cell repertoires in COVID-19. The protocol was immunoSEQ multiplex PCR, while the TCRdb copy is restricted to in-frame clones and leaves out a portion. The repertoire holds 350,000 to 400,000 clones, approximately 90% seen once, with roughly 0.86% in the top ten. The CDR3 totals 14 residues. Unmatched junction bases numbered 6, after V lost 4 bases and J lost 3 bases. CDR1 is SGHRS, CDR2 YFSETQ, per germline. The rearrangement joins TRBV5-1 to TRBJ2-5; TRBD1 agrees at 7 bases. Material for sequencing was PBMCs or T cells enriched from blood (not recorded which). This sequence was found in a woman between 40 and 55 years old who had been exposed to COVID-19. The CDR3 spells CASSHGTEKETQYF. The CDR3 bases are TGCGCCAGCAGCCACGGGACAGAAAAAGAGACCCAGTACTTC.